The T cell receptor (beta chain) under discussion was sequenced for a study of control samples from healthy donors and cancer patients. The method was immunoSEQ multiplex PCR; TCRdb's version includes in-frame clones alone and lacks a portion of them. The sample yields 55,000 to 70,000 clones, 85% to 95% seen once. Trimming stripped 3 bases from V and 4 bases from J, with 12 bases between. Per germline, CDR1 LNHNV and CDR2 YYDKDF (reference sequence). This CDR3 has 14 residues. The TCR sequence derives from a man aged 25-45 years with colorectal cancer. This rearrangement joins TRBV15 to TRBJ1-1; TRBD1 might be the D (5 bases). The sequenced material came from PBMCs. CDR3 residues: CATSSRQLVTEAFF. In nucleotides, the CDR3 is TGTGCCACCAGCAGCCGACAGTTAGTCACTGAAGCTTTCTTT.